What follows are 22 T cell receptor beta chains derived from one specimen sequenced in a study of cytomegalovirus exposure and HLA in healthy donors. Both 60 Vbeta primers and 13 Jbeta primers went into the PCR. Measured with immunoSEQ multiplex PCR; TCRdb has only the in-frame clones, and not every one. The top ten clones hold just under 3% of a sample with about 62,000 clones, about 82% of them seen once. The sequencing sample was made of PBMCs. The receptors here all came from a young woman in good health and CMV-seronegative.

The V gene is TRBV5-8, the J gene TRBJ2-1; D might be TRBD2 (7 bases). CDR3 length equals 15 residues. Germline V lookup: CDR1 SGHTS, CDR2 YDEGEE. Trimming removed 2 bases from V and 4 bases from J, with 13 bases in between. The CDR3 here is CASSLYGGPYNEQFF. CDR3 bases: TGTGCCAGCAGCTTATACGGGGGGCCATACAATGAGCAGTTCTTC. Variable domain in full (rest from reference TRBV5-8 and TRBJ2-1): EAGVTQSPTHLIKTRGQQATLRCSPISGHTSVYWYQQALGLGLQFLLWYDEGEERNRGNFPPRFSGRQFPNYSSELNVNALELEDSALYLCASSLYGGPYNEQFFGPGTRLTVL.

This chain uses TRBV30 with TRBJ2-6; 9 bases agree with TRBD1. V gave up 1 base and J gave up 0 bases; unmatched junction bases: 4. This CDR3 region has 17 residues. Germline lookup yields CDR1 GTSNPN and CDR2 SVGIG (reference sequence). The CDR3 protein is CAWSGGQGSSGANVLTF. CDR3 nucleotides: TGTGCCTGGAGTGGAGGACAGGGGAGCTCTGGGGCCAACGTCCTGACTTTC. Supplemented by reference TRBV30 and TRBJ2-6, the full variable domain reads SQTIHQWPATLVQPVGSPLSLECTVEGTSNPNLYWYRQAAGRGLQLLFYSVGIGQISSEVPQNLSASRPQDRQFILSSKKLLLSDSGFYLCAWSGGQGSSGANVLTFGAGSRLTVL.

The chain carries TRBV7-7 and TRBJ2-5; unclear D gene. Germline-derived CDR1 and CDR2 are SSHAT and FNYEAQ (reference sequence). The V end lost 3 bases, the J end lost 2 bases, and 7 bases lay between the germline ends. This CDR3 is built from 13 residues. The CDR3 coding sequence is TGTGCCAGCAGCTTTAGTCTGCAAGAGACCCAGTACTTC. Translating it yields CASSFSLQETQYF.

The chain is built from TRBV29-1 and TRBJ1-1; 7 bases match TRBD1. The V gene end was trimmed by 7 bases and the J gene end by 0 bases; junction bases not matched to a gene: 5. This CDR3 region has 13 residues. Germline V lookup: CDR1 SQVTM, CDR2 ANQGSEA. This CDR3 is CSARGRMNTEAFF. For the CDR3, the DNA is TGCAGCGCAAGGGGGCGGATGAACACTGAAGCTTTCTTT.

The genes are TRBV5-5 and TRBJ2-3; D remains ambiguous. The CDR3 loop spans 13 amino acids. Germline values: CDR1 SGHKS, CDR2 YYEKEE (reference sequence). The V gene lost 3 bases and the J gene lost 3 bases, with 8 bases spanning the gap. The DNA for the CDR3 is TGTGCCAGCAGCTCCGAGCCTACAGATACGCAGTATTTT. It encodes CASSSEPTDTQYF.

The chain combines TRBV7-2 with TRBJ2-1, with D maybe TRBD2 (6 bases). CDR1 and CDR2 from the germline V gene are SGHTA and FQGNSA. With 3 bases removed from V and 7 bases from J, the gap between germline ends came to 16 bases. The CDR3 consists of 15 residues. The CDR3 sequence is CASSLGTLRENEQFF. DNA of the CDR3: TGTGCCAGCAGCTTGGGGACTTTACGTGAAAATGAGCAGTTCTTC.

This clone was detected once. The chain combines TRBV28 with TRBJ1-2, with a tentative D call TRBD1 (5 bases). This CDR3 has 13 residues. Germline V gene sequence: CDR1 MDHEN, CDR2 SYDVKM. V was shortened by 3 bases and J by 4 bases, with 9 bases between the two germline ends. The CDR3 is CASSFRGLYGYTF. Written as DNA, the CDR3 is TGTGCCAGCAGTTTTAGGGGACTCTATGGCTACACCTTC.

The chain's CDR3 is CASSFTSGYTGELFF. For the CDR3, the DNA is TGTGCCAGCAGTTTCACTAGCGGATACACCGGGGAGCTGTTTTTT. This chain uses TRBV7-2 with TRBJ2-2; 8 bases agree with TRBD2. V shed 6 bases, J shed 3 bases, and the junction held 6 bases outside the gene matches. CDR1 is SGHTA and CDR2 is FQGNSA in the germline V gene. This CDR3 has 15 residues.

This chain links TRBV16 with TRBJ2-7; no clear D gene. Germline values: CDR1 KGHSY, CDR2 FQNENV. The CDR3 covers 13 residues. V was cut by 3 bases and J by 3 bases, with 9 bases left in between. DNA of the CDR3: TGTGCCAGCAGCCAGAGCATCCTCTACGAGCAGTACTTC. Protein: CASSQSILYEQYF.

This sequence joins TRBV4-3 and TRBJ1-6; D might be TRBD1 (5 bases). From germline, CDR1 is LGHNA and CDR2 YSLEER. The CDR3 has 16 amino acids. With 1 base removed from V and 8 bases from J, the gap between germline ends came to 15 bases. The CDR3: CASSQARRGWDSPLHF. CDR3 nucleotide sequence: TGCGCCAGCAGCCAAGCAAGAAGGGGATGGGATTCACCCCTCCACTTT.

This clone was detected only once. The chain links TRBV6-5 to TRBJ1-2, with 7 positions matching TRBD1. CDR1 is MNHEY, CDR2 SVGAGI, per germline. Trimming took 5 bases from V and 6 from J; bases not matched to a gene: 9. The CDR3 consists of 14 residues. Here the CDR3 DNA reads TGTGCCAGCAGTGAAACCAGGGGGATCGATGGCTACACCTTC. Amino acid sequence: CASSETRGIDGYTF.

The V and J genes are TRBV27 and TRBJ1-2; a possible D gene is TRBD1 (5 bases). Germline CDR1 MNHEY, CDR2 SMNVEV (reference sequence). With 4 bases removed from V and 2 bases from J, the gap between germline ends came to 20 bases. This CDR3 has 17 residues. CDR3 sequence reads: CASSSTPLSGGNYGYTF. The DNA of the CDR3 is TGTGCCAGCAGTTCGACTCCTCTTTCGGGGGGGAACTATGGCTACACCTTC.

This chain uses TRBV11-3 with TRBJ1-2; 9 bases match TRBD1. With V trimmed by 3 bases and J by 4 bases, 6 bases remained unmatched. Germline CDR1 SGHNT, CDR2 YENEEA. The CDR3 length is 15 residues. This chain's CDR3 is CASSFRDRALYGYTF. CDR3 nucleotide sequence: TGTGCCAGCAGCTTCCGGGACAGGGCCCTCTATGGCTACACCTTC.

The chain recombines TRBV6-5 with TRBJ2-1; 10 positions match TRBD1. Germline CDR1 and CDR2: MNHEY and SVGAGI. Germline trimming cut 7 bases from V and 15 bases from J; bases unmatched to any gene: 6. The CDR3 sequence is 11 residues long. CDR3 bases: TGTGCCAGCACCCCTAGGACAGGGGGGTTCTTC. Amino acids: CASTPRTGGFF.

This sequence joins TRBV19 and TRBJ1-6; unclear D gene. From germline, CDR1 is LNHDA and CDR2 SQIVND (reference sequence). The CDR3 is made up of 13 amino acids. V was pared by 5 bases and J by 6 bases, with 8 bases between. The chain's CDR3 is CASSPRPNSPLHF. The DNA for the CDR3 is TGTGCCAGTAGTCCTAGACCTAATTCACCCCTCCACTTT.

V gene TRBV5-1 combines with J gene TRBJ2-1; D remains unclear. The CDR3 has 16 amino acids. Germline loops: CDR1 SGHRS, CDR2 YFSETQ. V was shortened by 7 bases and J by 9 bases, with 26 bases between the two germline ends. The CDR3 nucleotides are TGCGCCAGCTTCCCCGGAGTATATTTCTCCTCGGCTGAGCAGTTCTTC. It yields the protein CASFPGVYFSSAEQFF.

A few counts support this clone. The chain carries TRBV4-3 and TRBJ2-1, with 8 bases fitting TRBD2. V was clipped by 3 bases and J by 5 bases; unmatched bases: 6. Germline V lookup: CDR1 LGHNA, CDR2 YSLEER. CDR3 length: 15 residues. The CDR3 spells CASSHAAGANNEQFF. CDR3 DNA sequence: TGCGCCAGCAGCCATGCAGCGGGGGCTAACAATGAGCAGTTCTTC.

The rearrangement uses TRBV9 and TRBJ2-3; 8 nucleotides line up with TRBD2. The CDR3 has 15 amino acids. The V and J ends lost 3 bases and 2 bases, in that order; junction bases with no gene match: 5. Germline CDR1 SGDLS, CDR2 YYNGEE. The CDR3 coding sequence is TGTGCCAGCAGCGCCCTTAGCGGGGCCACAGATACGCAGTATTTT. This sequence encodes CASSALSGATDTQYF.

The J gene is TRBJ2-7, the V gene TRBV6-1, with a weak D call TRBD2 (5 bases). The CDR3 consists of 15 residues. The germline V gene has CDR1 MNHNS and CDR2 SASEGT. Trimming took 2 bases from V and 0 from J, leaving 11 bases between them. The CDR3 nucleotides read TGTGCCAGCAGTGAACGGACTGCCGGCTCCTACGAGCAGTACTTC. Encoded protein: CASSERTAGSYEQYF.

The J gene is TRBJ1-3, the V gene TRBV5-1; 10 bases align to TRBD1. Germline lookup yields CDR1 SGHRS and CDR2 YFSETQ. This CDR3 is 16 amino acids long. V lost 3 bases to trimming and J lost 4 bases; unmatched junction nucleotides: 7. The DNA for the CDR3 is TGCGCCAGCAGCTGGACCGGGACAGGGGACGGAAACACCATATATTTT. Translated: CASSWTGTGDGNTIYF.

This chain connects TRBV7-2 to TRBJ1-2; D may be TRBD1 (6 bases). The CDR3 consists of 14 residues. CDR1 is SGHTA, CDR2 FQGNSA, per germline. V shed 1 base and J shed 8 bases, with 14 bases lying between them. In DNA form, the CDR3 reads TGTGCCAGCAGCTTAGTAGCAGGGGCCCGCGGCTACACCTTC. Translation: CASSLVAGARGYTF.

V gene TRBV28 combines with J gene TRBJ1-1; weak D call: TRBD1 (6 bases). Germline lookup yields CDR1 MDHEN and CDR2 SYDVKM. This CDR3 is 12 amino acids long. With 11 bases removed from V and 11 bases from J, the gap between germline ends came to 21 bases. DNA of the CDR3: TGTGCCCTCCGACTTGAGGGGGGGCGGGCTTTCTTT. This translates into CALRLEGGRAFF.